The 20 T cell receptor beta chains below all came from one sample that was sequenced in a study of T cells after yellow fever vaccination. TCRdb independently ran MiXCR on the 5' RACE reads; one entry per CDR3 protein. The sample has around 300,000 distinct CDR3 sequences; over 3.5% are singletons. The specimen comprised PBMCs, sampled 5 days after the yellow fever booster vaccination. The receptors stem from a man between 18 and 29 years old who received the YFV17D yellow fever vaccine.

This clonotype occurred many times. This chain links TRBV7-7 with TRBJ2-1; TRBD1 matches 8 bases. The germline V gene has CDR1 SSHAT and CDR2 FNYEAQ (reference sequence). V lost 5 bases and J lost 9; bases outside the gene matches: 6. CDR3 length equals 13 residues. The CDR3 region has the DNA TGTGCCAGCAGCCGAACAGGGGGGAGTGAGCAGTTCTTC. Encoded protein: CASSRTGGSEQFF.

The table lists this clonotype with a few counts. The V call is TRBV4-3, the J call TRBJ1-6; TRBD1 aligns across 7 bases. The CDR3 covers 15 residues. V was clipped by 3 bases and J by 7 bases; unmatched bases: 6. The germline gives CDR1 LGHNA, CDR2 YSLEER. In nucleotides, the CDR3 is TGCGCCAGCAGCCAGGGGGGACAGCCAAATTCACCCCTCCACTTT. Translated, it gives CASSQGGQPNSPLHF.

This chain uses TRBV7-6 with TRBJ2-3; TRBD1 agrees at 9 bases. Germline CDR1 SGHVS, CDR2 FNYEAQ. V lost 5 bases and J lost 2; bases outside the gene matches: 5. The CDR3 has 15 residues. Written as DNA, the CDR3 is TGTGCCAGCAGCCCGGGACAGGGAGACACAGATACGCAGTATTTT. Translation gives CASSPGQGDTDTQYF.

This clonotype has more than one count but fewer than ten. The chain links TRBV2 to TRBJ2-3; maybe TRBD2 (6 bases). There are 14 residues in the CDR3. Between the trimmed V and J ends, which lost 4 bases and 0 bases, there was a span of 8 bases. CDR1 SNHLY and CDR2 FYNNEI come from the germline V gene. CDR3 DNA sequence: TGTGCCAGCAGTGGGCGGGGTAGCACAGATACGCAGTATTTT. Protein sequence: CASSGRGSTDTQYF.

This chain uses TRBV7-2 with TRBJ2-3, with a tentative D call TRBD1 (6 bases). This CDR3 comprises 14 residues. Per germline, CDR1 SGHTA and CDR2 FQGNSA. Deletions cut 3 bases from V and 5 bases from J, with 12 bases between. The CDR3: CASSFPGTLDTQYF. CDR3 nucleotide sequence: TGTGCCAGCAGCTTTCCCGGGACATTAGATACGCAGTATTTT.

The rearrangement links TRBV2 to TRBJ2-1; 8 nucleotides match TRBD2. Germline V gene sequence: CDR1 SNHLY, CDR2 FYNNEI. V shed 7 bases and J 0 bases; nucleotides not matched to a gene: 5. CDR3 size: 15 residues. The CDR3 DNA sequence: TGTGCCAGCATCCTCAGCGGGGGCTCCTACAATGAGCAGTTCTTC. Residues: CASILSGGSYNEQFF.

This clonotype came up a few times. V is TRBV5-1 and J is TRBJ1-4, with D possibly TRBD1 on 5 matching bases. Trimming pared 4 bases from V and 8 bases from J, leaving 15 bases between. The length of the CDR3 is 14 residues. Germline V gene sequence: CDR1 SGHRS, CDR2 YFSETQ. The CDR3 nucleotides are TGCGCCAGCAGCGTACGGGATCGGGGCGAAAAACTGTTTTTT. Translating gives CASSVRDRGEKLFF.

The gene calls are TRBV20-1 and TRBJ2-3; D perhaps matches TRBD1 (6 bases). The length of the CDR3 is 14 residues. Germline values: CDR1 DFQATT, CDR2 SNEGSKA (reference sequence). The CDR3 spells CSMQGRLYTDTQYF. DNA of the CDR3: TGCAGCATGCAGGGGCGACTCTACACAGATACGCAGTATTTT.

This clonotype has just a few counts. The chain has TRBV7-2 and TRBJ1-2, with D unclear. This CDR3 spans 12 amino acids. The germline V and J ends were trimmed by 5 bases and 8 bases, with 12 bases remaining between them. CDR1 and CDR2 (germline): SGHTA, FQGNSA. The CDR3 region has the DNA TGTGCCAGCAGCCCCCCGCCGGACGGCTACACCTTC. Translated: CASSPPPDGYTF.

The chain's CDR3 is CASSPRDQSYEQYF. CDR3 nucleotide sequence: TGTGCCAGCTCACCGAGGGATCAGAGCTACGAGCAGTACTTC. This chain connects TRBV18 to TRBJ2-7; D might be TRBD2 (5 bases). This CDR3 has 14 residues. Germline-derived CDR1 and CDR2 are KGHSH and LQKENI. V lost 3 bases to trimming and J lost 3 bases, with 12 bases between them.

This clonotype showed up many times. J is TRBJ2-1 and V is TRBV27, with 7 bases that match TRBD1. The germline V gene has CDR1 MNHEY and CDR2 SMNVEV (reference sequence). The length of the CDR3 is 14 residues. Trimming took 10 bases from V and 3 from J; bases not matched to a gene: 9. The chain's CDR3 is CATSWDSYYNEQFF. In DNA, the CDR3 is TGTGCCACCTCTTGGGACAGCTACTACAATGAGCAGTTCTTC.

This clonotype has more than one count but fewer than ten. V usage is TRBV11-2 and J usage is TRBJ2-1, with 7 bases fitting TRBD1. Losses at the gene ends were 1 base for V and 15 bases for J; bases not matched to a gene: 15. The CDR3 totals 15 residues. Germline CDR1 is SGHAT and CDR2 is FQNNGV. CDR3 sequence (DNA): TGTGCCAGCAGCTTAGTCCTCGCAGGACAGGCTAAAGGGTTCTTC. Protein sequence: CASSLVLAGQAKGFF.

The chain uses TRBV5-7 and TRBJ1-2, with 10 bases lining up with TRBD1. TRBV5-7 is an ORF; its function is uncertain. J lost 4 bases, V lost 10 bases, and 7 bases had no gene match. The CDR3 runs to 13 residues. In DNA form, the CDR3 reads TGTGCCGTCCGGGACAGGGGTAGCTATGGCTACACCTTC. Protein: CAVRDRGSYGYTF.

The chain carries TRBV7-3 and TRBJ2-3; 11 nucleotides align to TRBD2. This CDR3 is 15 amino acids long. V dropped 5 bases and J dropped 1; count of bases not matched to a gene: 2. Germline CDR1 is SGHTA and CDR2 is FQGTGA. The CDR3 DNA reads as TGTGCCAGCAGCATACTAGCGGGGGGCACAGATACGCAGTATTTT. Translating it yields CASSILAGGTDTQYF.

The chain couples TRBV7-3 to TRBJ1-3; 8 bases line up with TRBD1. The CDR3 runs 16 residues. After removal of 3 bases from V and 1 base from J, the junction contained 5 bases not matched to a gene. CDR1 is SGHTA and CDR2 is FQGTGA in the germline V gene. DNA for the CDR3: TGTGCCAGCAGCTTCAGGGGGCGCGGTTCTGGAAACACCATATATTTT. This translates into CASSFRGRGSGNTIYF. Full variable domain (remainder filled in from reference TRBV7-3 and TRBJ1-3): GAGVSQTPSNKVTEKGKYVELRCDPISGHTALYWYRQSLGQGPEFLIYFQGTGAADDSGLPNDRFFAVRPEGSVSTLKIQRTERGDSAVYLCASSFRGRGSGNTIYFGEGSWLTVV.

Many counts were recorded for this clonotype. This rearrangement joins TRBV20-1 to TRBJ2-3; possibly TRBD1 or TRBD2 for D (5 bases each). Germline values: CDR1 DFQATT, CDR2 SNEGSKA (reference sequence). The V end was cut by 7 bases, the J end by 3 bases, with 17 bases between. CDR3 length: 14 residues. CDR3 coding DNA: TGCAGTGTTAACGAGGACGGGGCAACAGATACGCAGTATTTT. Amino acids: CSVNEDGATDTQYF.

Only a few counts were recorded for this clonotype. The V gene is TRBV19, the J gene TRBJ2-7; the D gene is possibly TRBD2 (6 bases). V gave up 5 bases and J gave up 3 bases, with 11 bases separating them. Germline V gives CDR1 LNHDA, CDR2 SQIVND (reference sequence). This CDR3 has 13 residues. In nucleotides, the CDR3 is TGTGCCAGTAGTGTGGGACTCCACTACGAGCAGTACGTC. Its translation: CASSVGLHYEQYV.

J is TRBJ1-2 and V is TRBV28; D unresolved. The CDR3 spans 14 residues. The V and J ends lost 3 bases and 6 bases respectively, with 14 bases between them. Germline CDR1 MDHEN, CDR2 SYDVKM. CDR3 sequence (DNA): TGTGCCAGCAGTTTGGCGGTGATGGTGCATGGCTACACCTTC. Protein sequence: CASSLAVMVHGYTF.

This clonotype was observed at least ten times. For the CDR3, the DNA is TGTGCCAGCGACCAGCCTACCGATGATGGCTACACCTTC. Its translation is CASDQPTDDGYTF. V and J are TRBV7-9 and TRBJ1-2; D is ambiguous. Germline V lookup: CDR1 SEHNR, CDR2 FQNEAQ (reference sequence). V was pared by 8 bases and J by 6 bases, with 16 bases between. The CDR3 is made up of 13 amino acids.

This clonotype was counted a few times. The chain uses TRBV5-1 and TRBJ2-1, with TRBD1 matching over 7 bases. V shed 6 bases, J shed 8 bases, and the junction held 14 bases outside the gene matches. From germline, CDR1 is SGHRS and CDR2 YFSETQ. The CDR3 is 15 amino acids. The CDR3 region is CASIIQPGTVDEQFF. CDR3 nucleotide sequence: TGCGCCAGCATCATTCAACCGGGGACAGTAGATGAGCAGTTCTTC. Full variable domain (remainder filled in from reference TRBV5-1 and TRBJ2-1): KAGVTQTPRYLIKTRGQQVTLSCSPISGHRSVSWYQQTPGQGLQFLFEYFSETQRNKGNFPGRFSGRQFSNSRSEMNVSTLELGDSALYLCASIIQPGTVDEQFFGPGTRLTVL.